Each of the 25 T cell receptor beta chains below was sequenced from the same sample in a study of T cell changes during pregnancy in multiple sclerosis. Assay: immunoSEQ multiplex PCR; the TCRdb copy retains only in-frame clones and omits some. This sample has about 75,000 clones, with more than 80% found just once. The sample was peripheral blood, taken in the first trimester of pregnancy. The receptor set was obtained from a female donor in good health, enrolled as a control in a pregnancy study.

This clone has just a few counts. V and J are TRBV7-9 and TRBJ2-6, with 9 bases matching TRBD1. The CDR3 has 17 residues. Germline CDR1 reads SEHNR; CDR2 reads FQNEAQ (reference sequence). V shed 3 bases and J 0 bases; nucleotides not matched to a gene: 3. CDR3 coding DNA: TGTGCCAGCAGCTTCCCGACAGGGGGCTCTGGGGCCAACGTCCTGACTTTC. Translation gives CASSFPTGGSGANVLTF.

The V gene is TRBV10-1, the J gene TRBJ2-7, with 9 positions matching TRBD1. The germline V gene encodes CDR1 WNHNN and CDR2 SYGVQD (reference sequence). The J segment lost 4 bases and the V segment lost 5 bases, leaving 3 bases of the junction unmatched. This CDR3 region has 13 residues. CDR3 protein: CASSRDRAYEQYF. In DNA, the CDR3 is TGCGCCAGCAGTCGGGACAGGGCTTACGAGCAGTACTTC.

The chain couples TRBV5-1 to TRBJ2-1; 11 bases fit TRBD2. Germline V gene sequence: CDR1 SGHRS, CDR2 YFSETQ. The CDR3 has 15 residues. Trimming took 4 bases from V and 3 from J; bases not matched to a gene: 3. The CDR3 DNA is TGCGCCAGCAGCCCCGGGACTAGCGGCTACAATGAGCAGTTCTTC. Translating gives CASSPGTSGYNEQFF.

The chain uses TRBV6-4 and TRBJ2-3, with D possibly TRBD1 on 5 matching bases. Germline lookup yields CDR1 MRHNA and CDR2 SNTAGT. V lost 0 bases, J lost 1 base, and 8 bases lay in between. This CDR3 has 15 residues. CDR3 sequence reads: CASSDSQGGTDTQYF. The CDR3 region has the DNA TGTGCCAGCAGTGACTCCCAAGGGGGCACAGATACGCAGTATTTT.

The chain is built from TRBV19 and TRBJ2-5; 9 nucleotides align to TRBD1. Germline assignment: CDR1 LNHDA and CDR2 SQIVND (reference sequence). This CDR3 has 13 residues. After removal of 5 bases from V and 3 bases from J, the junction contained 1 base not matched to a gene. CDR3 bases: TGTGCCAGTAGTGGGGACAGGGAAGAGACCCAGTACTTC. It codes for CASSGDREETQYF. The whole variable domain, filled in from reference TRBV19 and TRBJ2-5, reads DGGITQSPKYLFRKEGQNVTLSCEQNLNHDAMYWYRQDPGQGLRLIYYSQIVNDFQKGDIAEGYSVSREKKESFPLTVTSAQKNPTAFYLCASSGDREETQYFGPGTRLLVL.

V usage is TRBV7-2 and J usage is TRBJ1-2; D gene unclear. CDR1 is SGHTA, CDR2 FQGNSA, per germline. V lost 5 bases to trimming and J lost 4 bases, with 17 bases between them. The CDR3 spans 15 residues. This CDR3 is CASSLGRTKPYGYTF. DNA for the CDR3: TGTGCCAGCAGCCTGGGCAGGACTAAACCCTATGGCTACACCTTC.

V and J are TRBV6-1 and TRBJ1-6; a possible D gene is TRBD1 (6 bases). Trimming cost V 3 bases and J 9 bases, with 15 bases left between them. This CDR3 is built from 15 residues. Germline lookup yields CDR1 MNHNS and CDR2 SASEGT. CDR3 DNA sequence: TGTGCCAGCAGTGAGGTTGGCAGGGGTGGTTCACCCCTCCACTTT. Amino acid sequence: CASSEVGRGGSPLHF.

V and J are TRBV5-1 and TRBJ1-3; D is unclear. Germline V gives CDR1 SGHRS, CDR2 YFSETQ. V gave up 0 bases and J gave up 4 bases, with 8 bases separating them. The CDR3 totals 14 residues. DNA for the CDR3: TGCGCCAGCAGCTTGGTGGAGGGAGGAAACACCATATATTTT. Translated: CASSLVEGGNTIYF.

V and J are TRBV19 and TRBJ2-1; 7 nucleotides agree with TRBD2. The CDR3 length is 13 residues. Germline CDR1 LNHDA, CDR2 SQIVND (reference sequence). Trimming took 4 bases from V and 5 from J; bases not matched to a gene: 2. Written as DNA, the CDR3 is TGTGCCAGTAGTAGCGGGAGTAACAATGAGCAGTTCTTC. This codes for CASSSGSNNEQFF.

The CDR3 is CASSVNIEGDEQYF. In DNA form, the CDR3 reads TGTGCCAGCAGCGTTAATATTGAAGGGGACGAGCAGTACTTC. The chain employs TRBV7-2 and TRBJ2-7; weak D call: TRBD1 (5 bases). The CDR3 contains 14 residues. Trimming removed 5 bases at V and 5 bases at J, with 16 bases between. Germline lookup yields CDR1 SGHTA and CDR2 FQGNSA.

The chain links TRBV28 to TRBJ1-5; 9 nucleotides align to TRBD1. Losses at the gene ends were 8 bases for V and 6 bases for J; bases not matched to a gene: 11. The CDR3 length is 15 residues. Germline-derived CDR1 and CDR2 are MDHEN and SYDVKM. CDR3 protein: CASRGQGRLSQPQHF. The CDR3, as DNA: TGTGCCAGCCGCGGACAGGGGCGGTTGAGTCAGCCCCAGCATTTT.

V is TRBV6-5 and J is TRBJ1-1, with 10 bases lining up with TRBD1. Trimming removed 2 bases from V and 2 bases from J; junction bases left unmatched: 5. Germline CDR1 is MNHEY and CDR2 is SVGAGI. This CDR3 has 16 amino acids. For the CDR3, the DNA is TGTGCCAGCAGTTACCTCGGACAGGGGGGAAACACTGAAGCTTTCTTT. Its translation: CASSYLGQGGNTEAFF.

The chain joins TRBV28 to TRBJ1-1; 9 bases are shared with TRBD1. The CDR3 loop spans 14 amino acids. Losses at the gene ends were 8 bases for V and 4 bases for J; bases not matched to a gene: 8. Germline loops: CDR1 MDHEN, CDR2 SYDVKM. This chain's CDR3 is CASWDRVLGTEAFF. The CDR3 DNA reads as TGTGCCAGCTGGGACAGGGTATTAGGCACTGAAGCTTTCTTT.

In this sample, this clone turned up once. CDR3: CASSLTGSRVYNEQFF. The CDR3 bases are TGCGCCAGCAGCTTAACAGGGTCAAGGGTTTACAATGAGCAGTTCTTC. The chain employs TRBV5-1 and TRBJ2-1; D may be TRBD1 (6 bases). The CDR3 covers 16 residues. CDR1 is SGHRS, CDR2 YFSETQ, per germline. Trimming left V 2 bases short and J 4 bases short, with 16 bases between.

The chain has TRBV18 and TRBJ1-2; D is ambiguous. Trimming shortened V by 1 base and J by 6 bases, and 9 bases separated the two germline ends. This CDR3 has 13 residues. CDR1 KGHSH and CDR2 LQKENI come from the germline V gene. CDR3 protein: CASSPLGVHGYTF. Here the CDR3 DNA reads TGTGCCAGCTCACCACTCGGGGTCCATGGCTACACCTTC.

The V and J genes are TRBV6-6 and TRBJ1-1, with D uncertain. Germline V gives CDR1 MNHNY, CDR2 SVGAGI (reference sequence). Trimming shortened V by 2 bases and J by 0 bases, and 13 bases separated the two germline ends. The CDR3 is 16 amino acids. The CDR3 DNA sequence: TGTGCCAGCAGTTACCCGGAGGCAGGAGTGAACACTGAAGCTTTCTTT. As protein: CASSYPEAGVNTEAFF.

This clone was detected once. The J gene is TRBJ1-5, the V gene TRBV7-6; possibly TRBD1 for D (6 bases). Germline CDR1 is SGHVS and CDR2 is FNYEAQ. The CDR3 is made up of 16 amino acids. V lost 5 bases and J 0 bases, leaving 14 bases between the germline ends. CDR3 coding DNA: TGTGCCAGCAGCGAAGTGGGGGGGCTTAGCAATCAGCCCCAGCATTTT. This codes for CASSEVGGLSNQPQHF.

CDR3 protein: CASSVGQGGPDTQYF. CDR3 bases: TGTGCCAGTAGTGTGGGACAGGGAGGCCCAGATACGCAGTATTTT. The chain combines TRBV19 with TRBJ2-3; TRBD1 aligns across 9 bases. Germline CDR1 and CDR2: LNHDA and SQIVND (reference sequence). V shed 5 bases, J shed 4 bases, and the junction held 7 bases outside the gene matches. The CDR3 consists of 15 residues.

The chain joins TRBV9 to TRBJ1-4; TRBD1 matches 12 bases. CDR3 length: 19 amino acids. Germline lookup yields CDR1 SGDLS and CDR2 YYNGEE. V was pared by 0 bases and J by 8 bases, with 14 bases of the junction left unmatched. The DNA of the CDR3 is TGTGCCAGCAGCGTAGGACCCCCGGGACAGGGGGCTTCAGGGGAAAAACTGTTTTTT. It translates to CASSVGPPGQGASGEKLFF.

This clone was found once. This rearrangement joins TRBV9 to TRBJ1-6; no clear D gene. CDR3 length: 15 amino acids. CDR1 is SGDLS, CDR2 YYNGEE, per germline. V was cut by 4 bases and J by 9 bases, with 17 bases left in between. CDR3 DNA sequence: TGTGCCAGCAGCTCACAAGTCAGCGAAGGTTCACCCCTCCACTTT. This gives the protein CASSSQVSEGSPLHF. The complete variable domain, with remaining parts taken from reference TRBV9 and TRBJ1-6, reads DSGVTQTPKHLITATGQRVTLRCSPRSGDLSVYWYQQSLDQGLQFLIQYYNGEERAKGNILERFSAQQFPDLHSELNLSSLELGDSALYFCASSSQVSEGSPLHFGNGTRLTVT.

The chain combines TRBV7-9 with TRBJ2-1; 11 bases match TRBD2. The CDR3 runs 17 residues. Germline assignment: CDR1 SEHNR and CDR2 FQNEAQ (reference sequence). Trimming removed 2 bases from V and 4 bases from J; junction bases left unmatched: 7. CDR3 region: CASSLLAGTSGYNEQFF. The CDR3 DNA reads as TGTGCCAGCAGCTTATTAGCCGGGACTAGCGGATACAATGAGCAGTTCTTC.

The chain uses TRBV10-1 and TRBJ2-7, with D possibly TRBD1 on 6 matching bases. Germline CDR1 is WNHNN and CDR2 is SYGVQD (reference sequence). CDR3 size: 16 residues. V was clipped by 6 bases and J by 2 bases, with 20 bases between them. The CDR3 here is CASRSQTGPHTYEQYF. The CDR3 region has the DNA TGCGCCAGCAGATCCCAAACAGGGCCACATACCTACGAGCAGTACTTC.

This clone was seen a single time. The V and J genes are TRBV7-2 and TRBJ2-7, with 8 bases lining up with TRBD2. Trimming at V came to 3 bases and at J to 2 bases, leaving 6 bases not matched to a gene. This CDR3 is built from 15 residues. Germline lookup yields CDR1 SGHTA and CDR2 FQGNSA. CDR3 DNA sequence: TGTGCCAGCAGCTTGTGGGGCGGGGGGCCCTACGAGCAGTACTTC. It translates to CASSLWGGGPYEQYF.

The J gene is TRBJ1-4, the V gene TRBV2; TRBD1 is a possible D gene (6 bases). There are 15 residues in the CDR3. CDR1 and CDR2 from the germline V gene are SNHLY and FYNNEI. Trimming pared 6 bases from V and 1 base from J, leaving 12 bases between. The CDR3 sequence: CASRAAQGTNEKLFF. DNA for the CDR3: TGTGCCAGCAGGGCGGCACAGGGAACTAATGAAAAACTGTTTTTT.

The CDR3 DNA reads as TGCGCCAGCAGCTTGTCGGGCCAGGGGGCCACCGGGGAGCTGTTTTTT. Its translation: CASSLSGQGATGELFF. V is TRBV5-1 and J is TRBJ2-2; 8 nucleotides align to TRBD1. V trimming: 1 base; J trimming: 4 bases; junction bases outside the gene matches: 6. This CDR3 comprises 16 residues. Germline values: CDR1 SGHRS, CDR2 YFSETQ.